This T cell receptor (beta chain) stems from a study of post-analysis software for immune sequencing data. Tagging with unique molecular identifiers was a feature of the TCR beta cDNA libraries. TCRdb ran MiXCR on the PCR reads and lists one entry per CDR3 protein. The data show about 200,000 distinct CDR3 sequences, 29% seen once. Study-level findings and limits: Co-batched samples clustered tightly together by F measure. Higher frequency in patients than in controls was seen for about five TRBV segments, with TRBV5-6, TRBV5-1 and TRBV20-1 among them. For normalized Chao1 diversity, multiple sclerosis patients scored significantly lower than controls did.

This clonotype has more than one count but fewer than ten. Its antigen is undetermined. V dropped 8 bases and J dropped 6 bases, with 11 bases sitting between them. The CDR3 sequence is 12 residues long. CDR1 is GTSNPN and CDR2 is SVGIG in the germline V gene (reference sequence). This sequence joins TRBV30 and TRBJ1-6; a weak D match, TRBD1 (6 bases). The specimen was blood. The receptor was isolated from a girl aged 2-17 years with multiple sclerosis. The CDR3 nucleotides are TGTGCCGGAACAGGGCTTAATTCACCCCTCCACTTT. The encoded protein is CAGTGLNSPLHF.